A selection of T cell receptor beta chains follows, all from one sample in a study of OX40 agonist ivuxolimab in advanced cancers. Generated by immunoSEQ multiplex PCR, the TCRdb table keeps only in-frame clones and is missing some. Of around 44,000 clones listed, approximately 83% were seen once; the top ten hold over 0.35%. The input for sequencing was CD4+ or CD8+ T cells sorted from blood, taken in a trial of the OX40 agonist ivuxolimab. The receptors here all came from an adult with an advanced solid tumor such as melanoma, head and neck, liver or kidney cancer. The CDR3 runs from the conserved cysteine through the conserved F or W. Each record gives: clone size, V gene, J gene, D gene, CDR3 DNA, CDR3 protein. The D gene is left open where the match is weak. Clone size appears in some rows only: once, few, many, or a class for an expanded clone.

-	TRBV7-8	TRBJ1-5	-	TGTGCCAGCAGCCCCATAAGGACAGTTTCTAACCAGCCCCAGCATTTT	CASSPIRTVSNQPQHF
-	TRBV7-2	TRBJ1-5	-	TGTGCCAGCAGCCCGTCCGCTGGCAGGGGAGGCGCTCAGCCCCAGCATTTT	CASSPSAGRGGAQPQHF
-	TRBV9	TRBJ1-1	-	TGTGCCAGCAGCGTAGCTACTGGGGGTTTGACTGAAGCTTTCTTT	CASSVATGGLTEAFF
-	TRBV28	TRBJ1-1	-	TGTGCCAGCACCCGGCCCGGTTCAGGGAACACTGAAGCTTTCTTT	CASTRPGSGNTEAFF
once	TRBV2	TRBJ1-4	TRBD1	TGTGCCAGCAGAGGGACAGGTGGTGGAAAACTGTTTTTT	CASRGTGGGKLFF
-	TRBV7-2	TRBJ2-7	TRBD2	TGTGCCAGCAGCTTTACGGGAGGGGGCTCCTACGAGCAGTACTTC	CASSFTGGGSYEQYF
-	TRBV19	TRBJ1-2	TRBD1	TGTGCCAGTAGTAAACGGGGCACACAGGGGCGAAATGGCTACACCTTC	CASSKRGTQGRNGYTF
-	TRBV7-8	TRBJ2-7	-	TGTGCCAGCAGCAATAACGGGTTCCCGATATACTTC	CASSNNGFPIYF
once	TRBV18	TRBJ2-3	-	TGTGCCAGCTCACCAGGCTACGGGGGTCTCACAGATACGCAGTATTTT	CASSPGYGGLTDTQYF
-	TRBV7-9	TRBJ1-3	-	TGTGCCAGCAGCTTACCAGAGGCCGTTGGAAACACCATATATTTT	CASSLPEAVGNTIYF
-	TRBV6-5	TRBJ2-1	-	TGTGCCAGCAGTTATCCAGGGGACGGTGAGCAGTTCTTC	CASSYPGDGEQFF
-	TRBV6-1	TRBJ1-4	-	TGTGCCAGCATGGGGTCAGGGCAGGAGGAAAAACTGTTTTTT	CASMGSGQEEKLFF
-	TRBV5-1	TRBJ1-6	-	TGCGCCAGCAGCTTGGAAGGGTTTCTCTCCTATAATTCACCCCTCCACTTT	CASSLEGFLSYNSPLHF
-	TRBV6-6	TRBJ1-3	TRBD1	TGTGCCAGCAGAGGGCAGGGGGCAAACACCATATATTTT	CASRGQGANTIYF
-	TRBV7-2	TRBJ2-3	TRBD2	TGTGCCAGCAGCAAGGGACTAGCGACTATAGCTAGCACAGATACGCAGTATTTT	CASSKGLATIASTDTQYF
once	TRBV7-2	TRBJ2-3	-	TGTGCCAGCAGCCCAATGGGGGATACGCAGTATTTT	CASSPMGDTQYF
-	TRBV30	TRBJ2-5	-	TGTGCCTGGAGTGAGGGCAGACAAGAGACCCAGTACTTC	CAWSEGRQETQYF
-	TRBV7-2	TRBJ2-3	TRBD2	TGTGCCAGCAGCAATCTACTAGCGGGGGGGCAGGCAGATACGCAGTATTTT	CASSNLLAGGQADTQYF
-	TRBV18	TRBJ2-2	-	TGTGCCAGCTCATTCCCAGGAGGGGGCACCGGGGAGCTGTTTTTT	CASSFPGGGTGELFF
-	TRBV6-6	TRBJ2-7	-	TGTGCCAGCAGTTACCGGACCGAGGGGTCCGAGCAGTACTTC	CASSYRTEGSEQYF
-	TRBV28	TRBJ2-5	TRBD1	TGTGCCACAAGACAGGGGGGGATTGGGACCCAGTACTTC	CATRQGGIGTQYF
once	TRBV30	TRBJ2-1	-	TGTGCCTGGAGCCACAGGGACGATGGTGAGCAGTTCTTC	CAWSHRDDGEQFF
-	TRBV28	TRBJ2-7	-	TGTGCCAGCAGTTCCTTGCGGAGGGTCGAGCAGTACTTC	CASSSLRRVEQYF
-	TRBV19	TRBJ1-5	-	TGTGCCAGTAGTATAGCCATAAATCAGCCCCAGCATTTT	CASSIAINQPQHF
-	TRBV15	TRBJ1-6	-	TGTGCCACCAGCACATACAGGTTGAATTCACCCCTCCACTTT	CATSTYRLNSPLHF
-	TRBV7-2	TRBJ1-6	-	TGTGCCTCCGCCACTAGATTCTGGGAATCACCCCTCCACTTT	CASATRFWESPLHF
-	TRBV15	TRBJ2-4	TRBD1	TGTGCCACCAGCAGACAAAAGACAGGGGAATACATTCAGTACTTC	CATSRQKTGEYIQYF
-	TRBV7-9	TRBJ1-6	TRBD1	TGTGCCAGCAGCTTTGGAACAGGGGCCTGGAACCCTTCACCCCTCCACTTT	CASSFGTGAWNPSPLHF
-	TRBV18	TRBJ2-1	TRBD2	TGTGCCAGCTCACCTCCTGCCGGGGGGGCCTACAATGAGCAGTTCTTC	CASSPPAGGAYNEQFF
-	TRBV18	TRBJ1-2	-	TGTGCCAGCTCACCTCTGGAGGGGCGCGGCTATGGCTACACCTTC	CASSPLEGRGYGYTF
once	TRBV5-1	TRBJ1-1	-	TGCGCCAGCAGCTTGGATACGGAAATCGTAGCTTTCTTT	CASSLDTEIVAFF
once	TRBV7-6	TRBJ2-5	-	TGTGCCAGCAGCTCAACGACAGAGCGCCAGGAGACCCAGTACTTC	CASSSTTERQETQYF
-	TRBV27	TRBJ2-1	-	TGTGCCAGCAGTTTACATCTTCAGGGGTTGTATGAGCAGTTCTTC	CASSLHLQGLYEQFF
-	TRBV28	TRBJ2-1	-	TGTGCCAGCAGTTCGGGGGAAGGGGGCCCCTACAATGAGCAGTTCTTC	CASSSGEGGPYNEQFF
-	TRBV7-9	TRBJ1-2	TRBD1	TGTGCCAGCAGCGTAATTTGGGACAGGGGGCAAAACTATGGCTACACCTTC	CASSVIWDRGQNYGYTF
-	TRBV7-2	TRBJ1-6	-	TGTGCCAGCACCCAGGACAGCTCCTATAATTCACCCCTCCACTTT	CASTQDSSYNSPLHF
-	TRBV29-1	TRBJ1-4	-	TGCAGCGTTCGAGGATCTAATGAAAAACTGTTTTTT	CSVRGSNEKLFF
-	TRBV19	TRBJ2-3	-	TGTGCCAGTAGTCCACGGTCTCGAACAGATACGCAGTATTTT	CASSPRSRTDTQYF
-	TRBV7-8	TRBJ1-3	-	TGTGCCAGCAGCTTAGTAGAGGGTGCCCGGAACACCATATATTTT	CASSLVEGARNTIYF
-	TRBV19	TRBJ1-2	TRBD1	TGTGCCAGTAGTAGCCAGGGACAGGGGGATGGCTACACCTTC	CASSSQGQGDGYTF
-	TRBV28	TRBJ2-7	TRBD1	TGTGCCAGTACAGGGGACAACAACTACGAGCAGTACTTC	CASTGDNNYEQYF